The 20 T cell receptor beta chains presented below share a single source sample, sequenced in a study of chemoradiotherapy in HPV16-positive cancers. Method: immunoSEQ multiplex PCR; TCRdb's copy keeps in-frame clones and lacks some. Among 30,000 or so clones listed, roughly nine tenths were seen once. Sequenced here: blood, sampled from a patient who underwent chemoradiotherapy. The receptors come from a human donor with HPV-associated anogenital cancer.

The chain couples TRBV4-3 to TRBJ2-1; TRBD2 matches 10 bases. The V gene end was trimmed by 1 base and the J gene end by 3 bases; junction bases not matched to a gene: 3. The CDR3 is 16 residues long. Per the germline V gene, CDR1 is LGHNA and CDR2 is YSLEER. CDR3: CASSQATSGLYNEQFF. CDR3 nucleotides: TGCGCCAGCAGCCAAGCGACTAGCGGGCTCTACAATGAGCAGTTCTTC.

This chain joins TRBV7-2 and TRBJ2-1; D may be TRBD1 (5 bases). The V and J ends lost 5 bases and 6 bases respectively, with 14 bases between them. The CDR3 contains 14 residues. CDR1 and CDR2 (germline): SGHTA, FQGNSA. Here the CDR3 DNA reads TGTGCCAGCAGCCTCGGACATCACATCAATGAGCAGTTCTTC. It specifies CASSLGHHINEQFF.

The chain carries TRBV19 and TRBJ1-5, with 9 positions matching TRBD1. The trim removed 4 bases at V and 7 bases at J, leaving 8 bases unmatched. The CDR3 has 15 amino acids. The germline gives CDR1 LNHDA, CDR2 SQIVND (reference sequence). DNA for the CDR3: TGTGCCAGTAGTAACACGGACAGGGGAGGCCAGCCCCAGCATTTT. Translated: CASSNTDRGGQPQHF.

The chain uses TRBV4-2 and TRBJ1-6; D is ambiguous. Germline-derived CDR1 and CDR2 are LGHNA and YNFKEQ. The CDR3 consists of 15 residues. V dropped 4 bases and J dropped 10 bases, with 17 bases sitting between them. The CDR3 DNA follows: TGTGCCAGCAGCCCGCAGGCCGAGGGAGGATCACCCCTCCACTTT. Protein: CASSPQAEGGSPLHF.

The V and J genes are TRBV15 and TRBJ1-2, with no clear D. Germline assignment: CDR1 LNHNV and CDR2 YYDKDF (reference sequence). The V end lost 0 bases, the J end lost 3 bases, and 17 bases lay between the germline ends. This CDR3 comprises 17 residues. The CDR3 coding sequence is TGTGCCACCAGCAGAGATTCCCTCGCGGGGAGGCACTATGGCTACACCTTC. Protein: CATSRDSLAGRHYGYTF.

V gene TRBV19 combines with J gene TRBJ1-1; 8 bases are a match to TRBD1. The CDR3 is made up of 15 amino acids. The V gene end was trimmed by 4 bases and the J gene end by 0 bases; junction bases not matched to a gene: 4. Germline values: CDR1 LNHDA, CDR2 SQIVND (reference sequence). The CDR3 reads CASSNGQGMNTEAFF. The CDR3 DNA reads as TGTGCCAGTAGTAACGGACAGGGAATGAACACTGAAGCTTTCTTT. Full variable domain (missing parts from reference TRBV19 and TRBJ1-1): DGGITQSPKYLFRKEGQNVTLSCEQNLNHDAMYWYRQDPGQGLRLIYYSQIVNDFQKGDIAEGYSVSREKKESFPLTVTSAQKNPTAFYLCASSNGQGMNTEAFFGQGTRLTVV.

J is TRBJ1-1 and V is TRBV6-4; possible D gene TRBD1, 6 bases. The V end lost 4 bases, the J end lost 11 bases, and 14 bases lay between the germline ends. This CDR3 spans 12 amino acids. Per the germline V gene, CDR1 is MRHNA and CDR2 is SNTAGT. CDR3 in amino acids: CASSAVGGPAFF. The CDR3 coding sequence is TGTGCCAGCAGTGCAGTGGGGGGGCCGGCTTTCTTT.

This chain uses TRBV6-5 with TRBJ2-1, with D maybe TRBD2 (6 bases). V lost 5 bases and J 0 bases, leaving 8 bases between the germline ends. CDR1 and CDR2 (germline): MNHEY, SVGAGI. The CDR3 spans 14 residues. CDR3: CASSRGNSYNEQFF. In nucleotides, the CDR3 is TGTGCCAGCAGTCGGGGGAACTCCTACAATGAGCAGTTCTTC.

This clone was detected once. The chain recombines TRBV5-1 with TRBJ2-2; 7 nucleotides agree with TRBD1. CDR3 length: 14 amino acids. V shed 4 bases, J shed 7 bases, and the junction held 7 bases outside the gene matches. The germline gives CDR1 SGHRS, CDR2 YFSETQ. The CDR3 protein is CASSPGQAVGELFF. Written as DNA, the CDR3 is TGCGCCAGCAGCCCCGGACAGGCTGTCGGGGAGCTGTTTTTT.

This clone has only a few counts. The chain is built from TRBV5-1 and TRBJ2-3; no firm D call. This CDR3 region has 12 residues. Per the germline V gene, CDR1 is SGHRS and CDR2 is YFSETQ. The V end was cut by 4 bases, the J end by 0 bases, with 3 bases between. The CDR3 DNA follows: TGCGCCAGCAGCCTTAGCACAGATACGCAGTATTTT. Amino acid sequence: CASSLSTDTQYF. Full variable domain (remainder filled in from reference TRBV5-1 and TRBJ2-3): KAGVTQTPRYLIKTRGQQVTLSCSPISGHRSVSWYQQTPGQGLQFLFEYFSETQRNKGNFPGRFSGRQFSNSRSEMNVSTLELGDSALYLCASSLSTDTQYFGPGTRLTVL.

This chain links TRBV7-2 with TRBJ1-1, with a possible D match to TRBD1 (6 bases). CDR3 length equals 15 residues. Trimming removed 5 bases at V and 6 bases at J, with 19 bases between. The germline V gene has CDR1 SGHTA and CDR2 FQGNSA. CDR3 in amino acids: CASSPRPGAIAEAFF. CDR3 bases: TGTGCCAGCAGCCCAAGGCCGGGGGCGATCGCTGAAGCTTTCTTT. The whole variable domain, filled in from reference TRBV7-2 and TRBJ1-1, reads GAGVSQSPSNKVTEKGKDVELRCDPISGHTALYWYRQSLGQGLEFLIYFQGNSAPDKSGLPSDRFSAERTGGSVSTLTIQRTQQEDSAVYLCASSPRPGAIAEAFFGQGTRLTVV.

The chain links TRBV5-1 to TRBJ1-1; 7 nucleotides align to TRBD1. Germline V CDR1 and CDR2: SGHRS, YFSETQ. The CDR3 contains 14 residues. V was pared by 4 bases and J by 0 bases, with 3 bases of the junction left unmatched. CDR3 region: CASSTDRMNTEAFF. CDR3 DNA sequence: TGCGCCAGCAGCACGGACAGGATGAACACTGAAGCTTTCTTT.

This chain connects TRBV30 to TRBJ1-6; D remains unclear. CDR3 size: 13 residues. The V end was cut by 2 bases, the J end by 3 bases, with 5 bases between. Germline lookup yields CDR1 GTSNPN and CDR2 SVGIG (reference sequence). CDR3 amino acids: CAWSTVYNSPLHF. The CDR3 nucleotides read TGTGCCTGGAGTACAGTCTATAATTCACCCCTCCACTTT.

The chain employs TRBV6-1 and TRBJ1-2, with D possibly being TRBD1 (5 bases). Germline CDR1 reads MNHNS; CDR2 reads SASEGT. The CDR3 extends over 13 amino acids. Between the trimmed V and J ends, which lost 8 bases and 4 bases, there was a span of 14 bases. The CDR3 loop is CASVPGRGYGYTF. The CDR3 region has the DNA TGTGCCAGCGTCCCAGGGAGAGGCTATGGCTACACCTTC.

For the CDR3, the DNA is TGTGCCAGCAGCGTAGAGTCAGGGAAGAGGGATTCACCCCTCCACTTT. This codes for CASSVESGKRDSPLHF. The V and J genes are TRBV9 and TRBJ1-6, with D possibly TRBD1 on 5 matching bases. V gave up 0 bases and J gave up 8 bases, with 15 bases separating them. Germline V gives CDR1 SGDLS, CDR2 YYNGEE. The CDR3 loop spans 16 amino acids.

The rearrangement links TRBV6-1 to TRBJ1-5, with TRBD1 as a possible D gene (5 bases). The germline gives CDR1 MNHNS, CDR2 SASEGT. Trimming removed 4 bases from V and 0 bases from J, with 16 bases in between. The CDR3 runs 17 residues. CDR3 loop: CASSAIDRLYSNQPQHF. CDR3 nucleotide sequence: TGTGCCAGCAGTGCGATCGACAGACTTTATAGCAATCAGCCCCAGCATTTT.

The rearrangement joins TRBV5-1 to TRBJ2-3, with TRBD2 matching over 11 bases. J was trimmed by 5 bases and V by 0 bases; bases with no gene match: 5. Germline CDR1 and CDR2: SGHRS and YFSETQ. This CDR3 spans 16 amino acids. CDR3 protein: CASSLGSGGAKDTQYF. CDR3 nucleotides: TGCGCCAGCAGCTTGGGTAGCGGGGGGGCCAAAGATACGCAGTATTTT.

V and J are TRBV25-1 and TRBJ2-7; D may be TRBD1 (6 bases). Germline V gene sequence: CDR1 MGHDK, CDR2 SYGVNS. Trimming took off 3 bases at V and 9 bases at J, with 12 bases between the two ends. This CDR3 spans 12 amino acids. This CDR3 reads CASSDQGIRQYF. The CDR3 DNA reads as TGTGCCAGCAGTGACCAGGGGATCAGGCAGTACTTC.

This chain uses TRBV5-1 with TRBJ2-7; D unclear. The CDR3 is 11 amino acids. Germline V lookup: CDR1 SGHRS, CDR2 YFSETQ. The V and J ends lost 2 bases and 5 bases respectively, with 5 bases between them. CDR3 protein: CASSFYNEQYF. For the CDR3, the DNA is TGCGCCAGCAGCTTTTACAACGAGCAGTACTTC.

CDR3 loop: CASSPGDPGSGNTIYF. In nucleotides, the CDR3 is TGTGCCAGCTCACCAGGGGACCCAGGGTCTGGAAACACCATATATTTT. The genes are TRBV18 and TRBJ1-3; tentatively, D is TRBD1 (5 bases). This CDR3 comprises 16 residues. Looked up from germline, CDR1 is KGHSH and CDR2 is LQKENI. Trimming took off 2 bases at V and 1 base at J, with 12 bases between the two ends.